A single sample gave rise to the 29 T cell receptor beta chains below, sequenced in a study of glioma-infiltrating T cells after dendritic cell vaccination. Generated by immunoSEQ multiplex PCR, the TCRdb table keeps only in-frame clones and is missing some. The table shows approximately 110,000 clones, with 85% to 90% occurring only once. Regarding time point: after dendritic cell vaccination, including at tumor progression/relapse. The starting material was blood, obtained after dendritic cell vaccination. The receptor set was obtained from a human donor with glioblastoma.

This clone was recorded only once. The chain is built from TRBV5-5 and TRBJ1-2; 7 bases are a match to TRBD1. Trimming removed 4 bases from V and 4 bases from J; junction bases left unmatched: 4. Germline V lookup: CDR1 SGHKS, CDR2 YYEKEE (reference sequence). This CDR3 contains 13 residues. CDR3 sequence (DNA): TGTGCCAGCAGCACGACAGGGCCCTATGGCTACACCTTC. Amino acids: CASSTTGPYGYTF.

The CDR3 loop reads CASSLDLAGAGYNEQFF. DNA of the CDR3: TGTGCCAGCAGCTTAGATCTTGCGGGAGCGGGATACAATGAGCAGTTCTTC. V is TRBV11-3 and J is TRBJ2-1, with TRBD2 identical over 7 bases. This CDR3 is 17 amino acids long. Looked up from germline, CDR1 is SGHNT and CDR2 is YENEEA. V shed 0 bases, J shed 4 bases, and the junction held 9 bases outside the gene matches.

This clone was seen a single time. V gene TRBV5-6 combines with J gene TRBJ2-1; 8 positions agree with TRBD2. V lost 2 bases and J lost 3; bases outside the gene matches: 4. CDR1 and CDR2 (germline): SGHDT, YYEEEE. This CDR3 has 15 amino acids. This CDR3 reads CASSLYSGVYNEQFF. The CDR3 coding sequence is TGTGCCAGCAGCTTATATAGCGGGGTCTACAATGAGCAGTTCTTC.

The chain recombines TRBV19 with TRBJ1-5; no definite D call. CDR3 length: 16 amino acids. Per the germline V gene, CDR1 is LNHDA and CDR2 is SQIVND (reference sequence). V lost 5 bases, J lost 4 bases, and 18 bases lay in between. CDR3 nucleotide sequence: TGTGCCAGTAGTCGGTCCGAACCCTTACTGAATCAGCCCCAGCATTTT. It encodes CASSRSEPLLNQPQHF.

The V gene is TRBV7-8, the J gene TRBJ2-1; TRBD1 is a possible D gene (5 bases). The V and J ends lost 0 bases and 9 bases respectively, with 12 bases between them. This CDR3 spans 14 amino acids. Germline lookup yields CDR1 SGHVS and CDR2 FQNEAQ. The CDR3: CASSLAGRGGEQFF. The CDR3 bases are TGTGCCAGCAGCTTAGCCGGTAGGGGTGGTGAGCAGTTCTTC.

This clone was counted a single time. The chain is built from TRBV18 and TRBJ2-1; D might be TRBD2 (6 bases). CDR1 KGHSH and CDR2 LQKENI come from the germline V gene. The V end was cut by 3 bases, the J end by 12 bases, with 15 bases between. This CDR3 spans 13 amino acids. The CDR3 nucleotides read TGTGCCAGCTCACCCCCGGAGGGTTTTGGGCAGTTCTTC. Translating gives CASSPPEGFGQFF. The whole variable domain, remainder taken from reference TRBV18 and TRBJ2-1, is NAGVMQNPRHLVRRRGQEARLRCSPMKGHSHVYWYRQLPEEGLKFMVYLQKENIIDESGMPKERFSAEFPKEGPSILRIQQVVRGDSAAYFCASSPPEGFGQFFGPGTRLTVL.

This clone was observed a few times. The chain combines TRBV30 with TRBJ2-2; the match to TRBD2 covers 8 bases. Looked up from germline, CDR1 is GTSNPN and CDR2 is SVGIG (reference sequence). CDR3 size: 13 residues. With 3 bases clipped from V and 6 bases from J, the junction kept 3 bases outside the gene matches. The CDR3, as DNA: TGTGCCTGGAGGGGACTAGTGTCCGGGGAGCTGTTTTTT. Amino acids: CAWRGLVSGELFF.

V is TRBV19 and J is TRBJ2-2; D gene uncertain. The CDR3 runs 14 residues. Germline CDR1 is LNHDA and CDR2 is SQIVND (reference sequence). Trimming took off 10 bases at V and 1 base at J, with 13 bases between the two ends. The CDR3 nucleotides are TGTGCCACAGTCAGGTTGAGGAACACCGGGGAGCTGTTTTTT. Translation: CATVRLRNTGELFF. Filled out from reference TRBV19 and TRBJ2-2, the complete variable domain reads DGGITQSPKYLFRKEGQNVTLSCEQNLNHDAMYWYRQDPGQGLRLIYYSQIVNDFQKGDIAEGYSVSREKKESFPLTVTSAQKNPTAFYLCATVRLRNTGELFFGEGSRLTVL.

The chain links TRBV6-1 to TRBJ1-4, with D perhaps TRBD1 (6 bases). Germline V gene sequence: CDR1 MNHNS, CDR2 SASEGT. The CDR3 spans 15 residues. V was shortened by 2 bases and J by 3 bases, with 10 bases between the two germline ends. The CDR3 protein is CASSERAGANEKLFF. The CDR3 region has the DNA TGTGCCAGCAGTGAAAGGGCAGGGGCTAATGAAAAACTGTTTTTT.

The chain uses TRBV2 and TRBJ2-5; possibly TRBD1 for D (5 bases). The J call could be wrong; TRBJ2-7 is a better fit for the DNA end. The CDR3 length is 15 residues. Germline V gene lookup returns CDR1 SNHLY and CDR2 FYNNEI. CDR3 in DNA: TGTGCCAGCAGTGAAGGACAGACGTACCCCTACGAGCAGTACTTC. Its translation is CASSEGQTYPYEQYF.

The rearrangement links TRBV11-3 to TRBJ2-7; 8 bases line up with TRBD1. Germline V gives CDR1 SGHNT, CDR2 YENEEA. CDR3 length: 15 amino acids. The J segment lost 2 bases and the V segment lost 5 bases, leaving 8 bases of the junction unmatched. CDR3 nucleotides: TGTGCCAGCAGCCTCCGACAGGGGATCGCCTACGAGCAGTACTTC. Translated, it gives CASSLRQGIAYEQYF.

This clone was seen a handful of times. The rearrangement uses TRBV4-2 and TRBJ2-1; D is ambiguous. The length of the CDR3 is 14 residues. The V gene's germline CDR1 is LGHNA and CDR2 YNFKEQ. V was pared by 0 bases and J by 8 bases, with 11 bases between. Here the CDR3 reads CASSQDRSVDEQFF. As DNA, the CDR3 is TGTGCCAGCAGCCAAGATCGGAGCGTCGATGAGCAGTTCTTC.

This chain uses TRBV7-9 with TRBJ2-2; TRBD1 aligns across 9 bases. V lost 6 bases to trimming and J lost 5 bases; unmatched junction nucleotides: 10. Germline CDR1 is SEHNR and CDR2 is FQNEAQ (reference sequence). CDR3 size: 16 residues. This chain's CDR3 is CASSPAGTGRTGELFF. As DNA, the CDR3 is TGTGCCAGCAGTCCCGCCGGGACAGGGAGGACCGGGGAGCTGTTTTTT.

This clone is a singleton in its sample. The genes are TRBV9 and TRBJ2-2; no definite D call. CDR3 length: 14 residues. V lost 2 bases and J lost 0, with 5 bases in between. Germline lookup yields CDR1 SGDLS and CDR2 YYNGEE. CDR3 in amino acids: CASSVPSNTGELFF. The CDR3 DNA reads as TGTGCCAGCAGCGTCCCTTCGAACACCGGGGAGCTGTTTTTT.

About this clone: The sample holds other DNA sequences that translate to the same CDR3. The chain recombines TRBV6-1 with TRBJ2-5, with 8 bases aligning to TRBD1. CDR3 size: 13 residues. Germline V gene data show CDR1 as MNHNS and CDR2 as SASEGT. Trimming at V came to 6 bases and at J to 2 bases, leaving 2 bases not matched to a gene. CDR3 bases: TGTGCCAGCAGCAACAGGGGGCAAGAGACCCAGTACTTC. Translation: CASSNRGQETQYF.

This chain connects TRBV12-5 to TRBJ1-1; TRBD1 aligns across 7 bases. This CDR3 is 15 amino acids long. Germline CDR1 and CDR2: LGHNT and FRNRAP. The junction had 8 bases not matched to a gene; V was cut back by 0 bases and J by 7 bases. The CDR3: CASGLVSGQPHEAFF. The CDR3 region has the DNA TGTGCTAGTGGTTTGGTATCGGGACAGCCCCATGAAGCTTTCTTT.

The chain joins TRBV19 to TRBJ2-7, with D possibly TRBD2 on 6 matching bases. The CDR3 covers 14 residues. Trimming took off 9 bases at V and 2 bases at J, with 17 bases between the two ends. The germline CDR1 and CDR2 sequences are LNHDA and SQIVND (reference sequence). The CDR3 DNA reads TGTGCCAGCGGGGGTGGCAGCGGCGCCTACGAGCAGTACTTC. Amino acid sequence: CASGGGSGAYEQYF.

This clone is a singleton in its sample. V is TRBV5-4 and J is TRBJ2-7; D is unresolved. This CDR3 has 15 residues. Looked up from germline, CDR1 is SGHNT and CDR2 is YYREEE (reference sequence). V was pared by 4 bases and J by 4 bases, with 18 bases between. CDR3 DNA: TGTGCCAGCAGCCAGTCGGCAGGCCCCCTTTACGAGCAGTACTTC. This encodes CASSQSAGPLYEQYF.

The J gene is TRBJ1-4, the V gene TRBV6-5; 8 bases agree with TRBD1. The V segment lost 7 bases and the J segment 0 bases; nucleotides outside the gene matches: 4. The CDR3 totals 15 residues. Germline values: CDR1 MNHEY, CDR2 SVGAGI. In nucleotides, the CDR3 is TGTGCCAGCAAGAACAGGGGGTCAACTAATGAAAAACTGTTTTTT. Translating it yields CASKNRGSTNEKLFF.

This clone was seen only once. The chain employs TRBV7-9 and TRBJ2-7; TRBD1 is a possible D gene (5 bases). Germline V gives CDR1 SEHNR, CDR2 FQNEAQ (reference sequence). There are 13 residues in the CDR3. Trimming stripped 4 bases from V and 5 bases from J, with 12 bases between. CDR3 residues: CASSSSTVDEQYF. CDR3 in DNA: TGTGCCAGCAGCTCTTCGACAGTGGACGAGCAGTACTTC.

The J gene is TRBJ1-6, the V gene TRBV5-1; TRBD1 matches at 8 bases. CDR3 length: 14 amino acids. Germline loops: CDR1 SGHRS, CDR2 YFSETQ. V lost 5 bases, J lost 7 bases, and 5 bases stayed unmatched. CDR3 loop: CASRSTGENSPLHF. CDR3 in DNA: TGCGCCAGCAGATCGACAGGGGAGAATTCACCCCTCCACTTT.

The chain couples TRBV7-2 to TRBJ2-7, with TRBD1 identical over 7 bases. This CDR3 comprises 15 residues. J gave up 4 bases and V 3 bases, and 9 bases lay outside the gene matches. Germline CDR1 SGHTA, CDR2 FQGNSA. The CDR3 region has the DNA TGTGCCAGCAGCTTCGGACGACAGGGACCGTACGAGCAGTACTTC. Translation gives CASSFGRQGPYEQYF. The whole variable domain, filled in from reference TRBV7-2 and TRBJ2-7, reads GAGVSQSPSNKVTEKGKDVELRCDPISGHTALYWYRQSLGQGLEFLIYFQGNSAPDKSGLPSDRFSAERTGGSVSTLTIQRTQQEDSAVYLCASSFGRQGPYEQYFGPGTRLTVT.

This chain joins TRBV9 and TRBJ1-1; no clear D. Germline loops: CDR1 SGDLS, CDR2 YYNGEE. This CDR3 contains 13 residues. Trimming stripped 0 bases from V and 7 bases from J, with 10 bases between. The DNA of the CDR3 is TGTGCCAGCAGCGTAGGTCAAGGCGGTGAAGCTTTCTTT. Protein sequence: CASSVGQGGEAFF.

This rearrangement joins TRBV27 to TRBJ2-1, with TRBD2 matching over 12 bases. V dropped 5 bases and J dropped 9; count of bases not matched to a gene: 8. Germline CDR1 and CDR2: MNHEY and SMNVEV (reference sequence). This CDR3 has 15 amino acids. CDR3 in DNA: TGTGCCAGCAGTCCGAGACTAGCGGGAGCCGCTGAGCAGTTCTTC. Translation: CASSPRLAGAAEQFF.

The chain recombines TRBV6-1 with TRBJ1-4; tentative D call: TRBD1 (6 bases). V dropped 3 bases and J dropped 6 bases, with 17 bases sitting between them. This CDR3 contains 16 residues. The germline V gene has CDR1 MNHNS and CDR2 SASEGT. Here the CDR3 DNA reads TGTGCCAGCAGTGATCTATCGGCAGGGGATTATGAAAAACTGTTTTTT. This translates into CASSDLSAGDYEKLFF.

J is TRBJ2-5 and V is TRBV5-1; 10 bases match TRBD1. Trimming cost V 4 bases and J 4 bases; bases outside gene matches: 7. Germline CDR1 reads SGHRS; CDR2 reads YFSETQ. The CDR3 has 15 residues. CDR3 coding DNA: TGCGCCAGCAGCCACGGACAGGGGGACGGAGAGACCCAGTACTTC. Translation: CASSHGQGDGETQYF.

This CDR3 reads CASGPGGSEQYF. CDR3 nucleotides: TGCGCCAGCGGACCCGGGGGGTCCGAGCAGTACTTC. The chain links TRBV5-1 to TRBJ2-7, with 7 bases fitting TRBD2. The V segment lost 7 bases and the J segment 6 bases; nucleotides outside the gene matches: 7. The CDR3 sequence is 12 residues long. CDR1 SGHRS and CDR2 YFSETQ come from the germline V gene.

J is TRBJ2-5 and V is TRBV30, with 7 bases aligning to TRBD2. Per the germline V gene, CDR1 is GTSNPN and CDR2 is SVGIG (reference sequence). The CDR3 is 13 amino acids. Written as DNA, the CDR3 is TGTGCGGGGACTTCGGGGGGAGAAGAGACCCAGTACTTC. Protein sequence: CAGTSGGEETQYF.

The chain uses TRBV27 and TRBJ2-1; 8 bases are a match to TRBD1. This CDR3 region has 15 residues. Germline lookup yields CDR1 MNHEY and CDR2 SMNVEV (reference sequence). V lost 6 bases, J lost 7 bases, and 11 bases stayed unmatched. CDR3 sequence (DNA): TGTGCCAGCAGCCCGGACAGGGTTAAGGGTAATGAGCAGTTCTTC. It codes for CASSPDRVKGNEQFF.